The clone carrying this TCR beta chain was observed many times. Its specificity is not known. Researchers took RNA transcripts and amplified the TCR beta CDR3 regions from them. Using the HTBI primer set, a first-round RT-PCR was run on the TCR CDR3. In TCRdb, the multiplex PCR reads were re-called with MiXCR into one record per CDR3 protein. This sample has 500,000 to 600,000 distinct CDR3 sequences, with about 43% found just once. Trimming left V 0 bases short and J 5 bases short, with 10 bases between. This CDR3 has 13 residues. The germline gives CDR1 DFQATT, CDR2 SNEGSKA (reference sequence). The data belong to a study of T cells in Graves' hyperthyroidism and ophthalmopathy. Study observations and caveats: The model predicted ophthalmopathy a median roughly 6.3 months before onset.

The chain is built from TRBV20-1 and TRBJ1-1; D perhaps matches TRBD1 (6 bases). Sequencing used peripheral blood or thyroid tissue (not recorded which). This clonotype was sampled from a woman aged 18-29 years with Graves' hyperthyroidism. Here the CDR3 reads CSAREQGETEAFF. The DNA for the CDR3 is TGCAGTGCTAGAGAACAGGGAGAGACTGAAGCTTTCTTT.